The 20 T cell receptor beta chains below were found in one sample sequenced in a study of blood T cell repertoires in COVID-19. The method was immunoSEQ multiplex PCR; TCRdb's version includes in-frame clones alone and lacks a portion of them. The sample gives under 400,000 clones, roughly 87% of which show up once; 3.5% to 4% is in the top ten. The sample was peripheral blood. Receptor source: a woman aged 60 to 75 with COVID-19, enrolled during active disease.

In DNA, the CDR3 is TGCGCCAGCAGCTCTTACGACAGGATCCATGGAAACACCATATATTTT. It translates to CASSSYDRIHGNTIYF. This chain links TRBV5-1 with TRBJ1-3; a possible D gene is TRBD1 (6 bases). The V gene's germline CDR1 is SGHRS and CDR2 YFSETQ. V was shortened by 3 bases and J by 3 bases, with 16 bases between the two germline ends. CDR3 length: 16 amino acids.

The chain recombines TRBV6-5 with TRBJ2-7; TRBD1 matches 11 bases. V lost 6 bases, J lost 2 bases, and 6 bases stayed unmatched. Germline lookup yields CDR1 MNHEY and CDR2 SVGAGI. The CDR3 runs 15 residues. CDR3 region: CASSQLGQGAYEQYF. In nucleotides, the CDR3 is TGTGCCAGCAGCCAGTTGGGACAGGGGGCCTACGAGCAGTACTTC.

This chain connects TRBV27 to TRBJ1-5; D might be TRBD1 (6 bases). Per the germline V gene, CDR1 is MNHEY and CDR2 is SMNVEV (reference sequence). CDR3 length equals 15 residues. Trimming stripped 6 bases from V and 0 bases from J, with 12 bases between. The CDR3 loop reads CASRDRRYSNQPQHF. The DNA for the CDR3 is TGTGCCAGCAGGGACAGACGATATAGCAATCAGCCCCAGCATTTT.

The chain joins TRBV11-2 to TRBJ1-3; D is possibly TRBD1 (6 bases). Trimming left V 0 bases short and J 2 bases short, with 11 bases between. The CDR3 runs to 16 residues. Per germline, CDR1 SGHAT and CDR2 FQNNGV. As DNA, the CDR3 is TGTGCCAGCAGCTTAGATGCGGCAGGGGCTGGAAACACCATATATTTT. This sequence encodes CASSLDAAGAGNTIYF.

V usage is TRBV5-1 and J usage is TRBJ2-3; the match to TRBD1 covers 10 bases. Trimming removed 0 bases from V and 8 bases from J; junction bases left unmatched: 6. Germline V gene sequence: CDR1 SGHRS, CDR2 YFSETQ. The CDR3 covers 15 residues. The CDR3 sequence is CASSLGDRGSGTQYF. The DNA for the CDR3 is TGCGCCAGCAGCTTGGGGGACAGGGGATCGGGTACGCAGTATTTT.

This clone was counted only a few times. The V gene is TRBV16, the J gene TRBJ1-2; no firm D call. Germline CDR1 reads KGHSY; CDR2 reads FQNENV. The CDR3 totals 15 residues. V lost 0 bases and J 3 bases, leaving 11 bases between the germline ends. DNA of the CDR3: TGTGCCAGCAGCCAATCAAGTGCCGGGGACTATGGCTACACCTTC. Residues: CASSQSSAGDYGYTF.

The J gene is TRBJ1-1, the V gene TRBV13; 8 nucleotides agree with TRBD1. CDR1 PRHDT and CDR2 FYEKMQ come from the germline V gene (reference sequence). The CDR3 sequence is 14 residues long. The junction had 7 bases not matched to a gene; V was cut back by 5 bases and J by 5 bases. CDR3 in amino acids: CASSPGQGGTEAFF. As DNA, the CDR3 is TGTGCCAGCAGCCCAGGACAGGGAGGTACTGAAGCTTTCTTT.

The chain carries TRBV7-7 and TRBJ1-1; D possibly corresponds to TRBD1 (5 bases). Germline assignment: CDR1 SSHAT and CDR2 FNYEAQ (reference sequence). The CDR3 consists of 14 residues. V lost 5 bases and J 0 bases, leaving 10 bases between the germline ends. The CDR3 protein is CASSSRAVNTEAFF. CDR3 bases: TGTGCCAGCAGCAGCAGGGCCGTGAACACTGAAGCTTTCTTT.

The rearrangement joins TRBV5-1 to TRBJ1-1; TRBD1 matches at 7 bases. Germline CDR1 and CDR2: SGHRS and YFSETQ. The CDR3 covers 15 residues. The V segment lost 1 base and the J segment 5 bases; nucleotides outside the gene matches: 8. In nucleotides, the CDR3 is TGCGCCAGCAGCTTGACAACAGGGGAATTGACTGAAGCTTTCTTT. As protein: CASSLTTGELTEAFF.

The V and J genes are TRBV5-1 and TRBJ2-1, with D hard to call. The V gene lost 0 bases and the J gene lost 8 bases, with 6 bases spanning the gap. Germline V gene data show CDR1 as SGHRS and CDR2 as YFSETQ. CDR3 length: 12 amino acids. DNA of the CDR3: TGCGCCAGCAGCTTGGGAGGAGATGAGCAGTTCTTC. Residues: CASSLGGDEQFF.

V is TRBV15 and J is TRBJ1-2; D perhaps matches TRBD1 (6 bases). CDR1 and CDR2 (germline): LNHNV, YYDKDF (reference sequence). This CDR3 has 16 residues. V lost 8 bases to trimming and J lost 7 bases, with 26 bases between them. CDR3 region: CATHTLEGVSSSGYTF. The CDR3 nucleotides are TGTGCCACCCATACTCTTGAGGGGGTCTCTTCCAGTGGCTACACCTTC.

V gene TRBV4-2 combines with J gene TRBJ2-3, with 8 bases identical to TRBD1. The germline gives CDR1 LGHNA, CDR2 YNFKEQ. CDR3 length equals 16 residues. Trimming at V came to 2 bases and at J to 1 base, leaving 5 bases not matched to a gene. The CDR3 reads CASSQSGTGGTDTQYF. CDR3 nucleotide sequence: TGTGCCAGCAGCCAATCCGGGACAGGAGGCACAGATACGCAGTATTTT.

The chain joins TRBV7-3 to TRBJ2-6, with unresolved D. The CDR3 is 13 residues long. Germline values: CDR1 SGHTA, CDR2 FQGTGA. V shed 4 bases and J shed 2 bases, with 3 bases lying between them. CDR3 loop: CASSSAGANVLTF. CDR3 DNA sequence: TGTGCCAGCAGCTCCGCTGGGGCCAACGTCCTGACTTTC.

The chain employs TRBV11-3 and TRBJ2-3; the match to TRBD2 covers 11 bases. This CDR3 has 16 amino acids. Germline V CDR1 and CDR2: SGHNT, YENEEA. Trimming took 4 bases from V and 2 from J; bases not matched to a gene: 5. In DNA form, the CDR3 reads TGTGCCAGCAGCTCCCCGACTAGCGGGGCCACAGATACGCAGTATTTT. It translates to CASSSPTSGATDTQYF.

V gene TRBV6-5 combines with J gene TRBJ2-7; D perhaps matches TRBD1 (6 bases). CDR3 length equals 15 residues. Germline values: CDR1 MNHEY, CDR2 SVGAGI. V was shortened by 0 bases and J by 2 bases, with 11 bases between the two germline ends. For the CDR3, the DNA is TGTGCCAGCAGTTACTCGGGCAGGGGCCCCTACGAGCAGTACTTC. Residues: CASSYSGRGPYEQYF.

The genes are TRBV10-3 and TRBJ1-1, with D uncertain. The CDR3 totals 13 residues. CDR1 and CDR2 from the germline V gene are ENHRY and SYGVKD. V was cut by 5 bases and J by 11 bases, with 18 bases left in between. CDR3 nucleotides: TGTGCCATCAGTAGTCCCCATGAGCCTGCCGCTTTCTTT. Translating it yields CAISSPHEPAAFF.

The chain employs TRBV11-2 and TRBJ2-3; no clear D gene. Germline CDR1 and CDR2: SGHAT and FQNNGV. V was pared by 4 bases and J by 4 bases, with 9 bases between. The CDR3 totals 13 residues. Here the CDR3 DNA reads TGTGCCAGCAGCTCTCGACTCGCAGATACGCAGTATTTT. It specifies CASSSRLADTQYF.

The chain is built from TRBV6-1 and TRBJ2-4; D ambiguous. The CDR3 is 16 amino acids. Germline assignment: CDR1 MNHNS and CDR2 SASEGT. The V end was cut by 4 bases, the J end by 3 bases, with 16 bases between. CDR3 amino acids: CASSGVMGVGKNIQYF. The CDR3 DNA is TGTGCCAGCAGTGGGGTTATGGGCGTTGGCAAAAACATTCAGTACTTC.

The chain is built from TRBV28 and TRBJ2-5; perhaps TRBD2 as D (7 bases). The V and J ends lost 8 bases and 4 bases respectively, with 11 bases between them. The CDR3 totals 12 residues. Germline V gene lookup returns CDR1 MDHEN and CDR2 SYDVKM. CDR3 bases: TGTGCCAGCGGGGGGGGCGTAGAGACCCAGTACTTC. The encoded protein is CASGGGVETQYF.

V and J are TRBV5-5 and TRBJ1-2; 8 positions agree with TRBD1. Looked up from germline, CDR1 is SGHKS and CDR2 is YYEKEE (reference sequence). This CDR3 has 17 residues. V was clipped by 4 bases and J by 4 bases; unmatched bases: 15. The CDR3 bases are TGTGCCAGCAGCCCCATCCCGGGCCAGGGGGCAAGCTATGGCTACACCTTC. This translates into CASSPIPGQGASYGYTF.